The 25 T cell receptor beta chains listed next were all sequenced from one sample in a study of stem cell transplantation in POMP-related autoinflammatory disease. General study findings and limits: Fewer unique TRB V-J gene pairings were identified in patients with PRAID. Across all analyzed T-cell subsets, patients with PRAID tended toward reduced diversity and increased clonality.

Here immunoSEQ multiplex PCR was the method, and the copy in TCRdb shows in-frame clones only, minus some. The sample holds approximately 11,000 clones, about 88% seen once. These receptors lack a known antigen. The sequenced sample was CD8+ T cells from PBMCs, obtained before stem cell transplantation. These receptors were obtained from a human donor with POMP-related autoinflammation and immune dysregulation (PRAID).

This rearrangement joins TRBV7-9 to TRBJ1-1, with D maybe TRBD1 (6 bases). The CDR3 totals 13 residues. V dropped 3 bases and J dropped 8 bases, with 13 bases sitting between them. Germline values: CDR1 SEHNR, CDR2 FQNEAQ (reference sequence). The DNA for the CDR3 is TGTGCCAGCAGCTTCCCCACAGGGTTAGAAGCTTTCTTT. Its protein is CASSFPTGLEAFF.

Only one count was recorded for this clone. This chain connects TRBV14 to TRBJ1-2, with D perhaps TRBD1 (5 bases). This CDR3 comprises 15 residues. Germline-derived CDR1 and CDR2 are SGHDN and FVKESK. The V gene lost 3 bases and the J gene lost 8 bases, with 19 bases spanning the gap. The CDR3 loop is CASSHLIGTPVGYTF. CDR3 coding DNA: TGTGCCAGCAGCCACCTAATAGGGACTCCGGTAGGCTACACCTTC.

The J gene is TRBJ2-6, the V gene TRBV28; D gene ambiguous. The CDR3 contains 14 residues. Germline CDR1 MDHEN, CDR2 SYDVKM. V dropped 3 bases and J dropped 0 bases, with 3 bases sitting between them. In nucleotides, the CDR3 is TGTGCCAGCAGTTTCCGCTCTGGGGCCAACGTCCTGACTTTC. Translation: CASSFRSGANVLTF.

The chain couples TRBV28 to TRBJ2-7, with a tentative D call TRBD2 (6 bases). Looked up from germline, CDR1 is MDHEN and CDR2 is SYDVKM. This CDR3 comprises 16 residues. V was cut by 3 bases and J by 2 bases, with 17 bases left in between. CDR3 protein: CASSFPGIADPYEQYF. In DNA, the CDR3 is TGTGCCAGCAGTTTTCCGGGGATAGCGGATCCCTACGAGCAGTACTTC. The full variable domain, its missing parts supplied by reference TRBV28 and TRBJ2-7, is DVKVTQSSRYLVKRTGEKVFLECVQDMDHENMFWYRQDPGLGLRLIYFSYDVKMKEKGDIPEGYSVSREKKERFSLILESASTNQTSMYLCASSFPGIADPYEQYFGPGTRLTVT.

This clone was recorded once. V and J are TRBV6-4 and TRBJ2-5; 9 nucleotides agree with TRBD2. Germline values: CDR1 MRHNA, CDR2 SNTAGT. This CDR3 region has 16 residues. V was pared by 8 bases and J by 2 bases, with 12 bases of the junction left unmatched. CDR3 in DNA: TGTGCCAGCGGGACTACCCTAGCGGGGTCGCAAGAGACCCAGTACTTC. It translates to CASGTTLAGSQETQYF.

The rearrangement joins TRBV5-5 to TRBJ2-1, with 10 bases aligning to TRBD2. Germline CDR1 SGHKS, CDR2 YYEKEE (reference sequence). CDR3 size: 16 residues. The J segment lost 1 base and the V segment lost 4 bases, leaving 5 bases of the junction unmatched. The CDR3 sequence: CASSPLAGGSYNEQFF. The CDR3 region has the DNA TGTGCCAGCAGCCCCTTAGCGGGGGGATCCTACAATGAGCAGTTCTTC.

By proportion, this clone is medium-sized. J is TRBJ1-2 and V is TRBV28; D unclear. CDR1 and CDR2 (germline): MDHEN, SYDVKM. The CDR3 consists of 13 residues. The V end was cut by 5 bases, the J end by 4 bases, with 11 bases between. The CDR3, as DNA: TGTGCCAGCAGTCCCCTCGGGCGCTATGGCTACACCTTC. It codes for CASSPLGRYGYTF.

The J gene is TRBJ2-2, the V gene TRBV7-3, with 8 bases fitting TRBD1. Germline V gene lookup returns CDR1 SGHTA and CDR2 FQGTGA. V gave up 1 base and J gave up 2 bases; unmatched junction bases: 15. The CDR3 sequence is 20 residues long. CDR3 loop: CASSLKVSYQGAINTGELFF. Written as DNA, the CDR3 is TGTGCCAGCAGCTTAAAGGTAAGTTATCAGGGGGCCATAAACACCGGGGAGCTGTTTTTT.

V is TRBV11-2 and J is TRBJ1-1; no reliable D call. Between the trimmed V and J ends, which lost 5 bases and 1 base, there was a span of 14 bases. Germline CDR1 is SGHAT and CDR2 is FQNNGV. The CDR3 length is 15 residues. The CDR3 DNA is TGTGCCAGCAGCCCCCTACTCCGGGGGAACACTGAAGCTTTCTTT. Its translation: CASSPLLRGNTEAFF.

The chain has TRBV7-9 and TRBJ2-1; 12 bases are shared with TRBD2. Per germline, CDR1 SEHNR and CDR2 FQNEAQ (reference sequence). V lost 5 bases, J lost 6 bases, and 5 bases stayed unmatched. CDR3 length: 15 residues. CDR3 protein: CASSRTSGKGNEQFF. The CDR3, as DNA: TGTGCCAGCAGCCGGACTAGCGGGAAGGGCAATGAGCAGTTCTTC.

This clone was found once. The chain combines TRBV4-1 with TRBJ2-1, with D maybe TRBD2 (5 bases). CDR1 and CDR2 from the germline V gene are MGHRA and YSYEKL. This CDR3 spans 15 amino acids. Trimming stripped 2 bases from V and 8 bases from J, with 16 bases between. For the CDR3, the DNA is TGCGCCAGCAGCCAAACCCCCCCCGGGGAGCATGAGCAGTTCTTC. This codes for CASSQTPPGEHEQFF.

V usage is TRBV23-1 and J usage is TRBJ1-3; no clear D. TRBV23-1 is placed among ORFs of uncertain function. The germline V and J ends were trimmed by 2 bases and 5 bases, with 4 bases remaining between them. CDR3 length: 12 residues. In DNA, the CDR3 is TGCGCCAGCAGTCAAGGAAGAAACACCATATATTTT. Translated, it gives CASSQGRNTIYF.

The chain uses TRBV28 and TRBJ1-2; D perhaps matches TRBD1 (5 bases). Germline V gene data show CDR1 as MDHEN and CDR2 as SYDVKM. The V end lost 3 bases, the J end lost 5 bases, and 10 bases lay between the germline ends. This CDR3 has 13 amino acids. CDR3 sequence reads: CASSFQGGYGYTF. CDR3 DNA sequence: TGTGCCAGCAGTTTTCAGGGCGGGTATGGCTACACCTTC.

This chain joins TRBV9 and TRBJ2-7; TRBD1 matches at 7 bases. V trimming: 3 bases; J trimming: 5 bases; junction bases outside the gene matches: 17. The germline CDR1 and CDR2 sequences are SGDLS and YYNGEE. The CDR3 extends over 17 amino acids. This CDR3 reads CASSENRGRQGDHEQYF. CDR3 DNA sequence: TGTGCCAGCAGCGAAAACAGGGGAAGACAGGGCGATCACGAGCAGTACTTC.

This clone was detected a few times. The chain recombines TRBV2 with TRBJ2-7; a possible D gene is TRBD1 (5 bases). The CDR3 is 14 residues long. From germline, CDR1 is SNHLY and CDR2 FYNNEI. V dropped 7 bases and J dropped 2 bases, with 15 bases sitting between them. The CDR3 coding sequence is TGTGCCAGCATCTTTGGAAGGGGCGCCTACGAGCAGTACTTC. Translation: CASIFGRGAYEQYF.

This clone occurred a few times. The V gene is TRBV7-1, the J gene TRBJ1-5; TRBD1 is a possible D gene (6 bases). TRBV7-1 is an ORF, and what it does is uncertain. Deletions cut 5 bases from V and 6 bases from J, with 14 bases between. This CDR3 region has 14 residues. The CDR3 reads CASSPGRGGQPQHF. The DNA for the CDR3 is TGTGCCAGCAGCCCTGGCAGGGGTGGTCAGCCCCAGCATTTT.

This chain uses TRBV30 with TRBJ2-7; 7 bases agree with TRBD1. The CDR3 is made up of 13 amino acids. Trimming took 3 bases from V and 6 from J; bases not matched to a gene: 8. Germline CDR1 and CDR2: GTSNPN and SVGIG (reference sequence). CDR3 loop: CAWSQTGVGEQYF. CDR3 DNA: TGTGCCTGGAGCCAAACAGGGGTTGGCGAGCAGTACTTC.

This clone was picked up one time. This rearrangement joins TRBV4-2 to TRBJ2-3; unclear D gene. The germline CDR1 and CDR2 sequences are LGHNA and YNFKEQ. V was shortened by 0 bases and J by 2 bases, with 21 bases between the two germline ends. CDR3 length: 19 amino acids. CDR3 loop: CASSQEAVKGTLPTDTQYF. CDR3 in DNA: TGTGCCAGCAGCCAAGAGGCCGTAAAGGGAACCCTCCCCACAGATACGCAGTATTTT.

This chain uses TRBV6-1 with TRBJ1-2; D may be TRBD1 (6 bases). V gave up 2 bases and J gave up 0 bases, with 19 bases separating them. The CDR3 extends over 18 amino acids. Germline V lookup: CDR1 MNHNS, CDR2 SASEGT. Written as DNA, the CDR3 is TGTGCCAGCAGTGAACTTTCCATTACAGGGAGAACTAACTATGGCTACACCTTC. It translates to CASSELSITGRTNYGYTF.

The chain couples TRBV19 to TRBJ2-4, with D perhaps TRBD1 (6 bases). This CDR3 has 17 residues. V was shortened by 4 bases and J by 0 bases, with 16 bases between the two germline ends. Germline V CDR1 and CDR2: LNHDA, SQIVND (reference sequence). The DNA for the CDR3 is TGTGCCAGTAGTAGAACCGGACAGAGAATAGCCAAAAACATTCAGTACTTC. Translating it yields CASSRTGQRIAKNIQYF.

The chain joins TRBV7-9 to TRBJ2-7; TRBD1 matches 7 bases. The CDR3 length is 14 residues. The germline V gene encodes CDR1 SEHNR and CDR2 FQNEAQ (reference sequence). V trimming: 5 bases; J trimming: 3 bases; junction bases outside the gene matches: 7. The DNA for the CDR3 is TGTGCCAGCAGCCGTACAGGGGCAGACTACGAGCAGTACTTC. This translates into CASSRTGADYEQYF. The variable domain in full, completed from reference TRBV7-9 and TRBJ2-7, reads DTGVSQNPRHKITKRGQNVTFRCDPISEHNRLYWYRQTLGQGPEFLTYFQNEAQLEKSRLLSDRFSAERPKGSFSTLEIQRTEQGDSAMYLCASSRTGADYEQYFGPGTRLTVT.

The chain recombines TRBV13 with TRBJ1-2, with 9 bases that match TRBD1. The V segment lost 1 base and the J segment 4 bases; nucleotides outside the gene matches: 1. The CDR3 loop spans 14 amino acids. Germline V gene sequence: CDR1 PRHDT, CDR2 FYEKMQ (reference sequence). The chain's CDR3 is CASSLAGQGYGYTF. CDR3 coding DNA: TGTGCCAGCAGCTTAGCGGGACAGGGCTATGGCTACACCTTC.

The chain is built from TRBV4-1 and TRBJ2-5; 7 nucleotides align to TRBD2. The CDR3 has 16 residues. The germline V gene encodes CDR1 MGHRA and CDR2 YSYEKL. V lost 4 bases to trimming and J lost 1 base; unmatched junction nucleotides: 9. The chain's CDR3 is CASSRSMGTIQETQYF. The CDR3 nucleotides read TGCGCCAGCAGCCGAAGTATGGGGACTATCCAAGAGACCCAGTACTTC.

The rearrangement links TRBV29-1 to TRBJ2-7; D is perhaps TRBD1 or TRBD2 (6 bases each). With 1 base removed from V and 3 bases from J, the gap between germline ends came to 10 bases. Germline V gene data show CDR1 as SQVTM and CDR2 as ANQGSEA. The CDR3 is 13 amino acids. In nucleotides, the CDR3 is TGCAGCGTTGAAGTAGGGGGGAGCTACGAGCAGTACTTC. Its translation is CSVEVGGSYEQYF.

V usage is TRBV9 and J usage is TRBJ1-1, with D hard to call. The V gene's germline CDR1 is SGDLS and CDR2 YYNGEE. Trimming left V 0 bases short and J 5 bases short, with 8 bases between. The length of the CDR3 is 13 residues. CDR3 in DNA: TGTGCCAGCAGCGTAGGCGTGGGGACTGAAGCTTTCTTT. Its translation is CASSVGVGTEAFF.